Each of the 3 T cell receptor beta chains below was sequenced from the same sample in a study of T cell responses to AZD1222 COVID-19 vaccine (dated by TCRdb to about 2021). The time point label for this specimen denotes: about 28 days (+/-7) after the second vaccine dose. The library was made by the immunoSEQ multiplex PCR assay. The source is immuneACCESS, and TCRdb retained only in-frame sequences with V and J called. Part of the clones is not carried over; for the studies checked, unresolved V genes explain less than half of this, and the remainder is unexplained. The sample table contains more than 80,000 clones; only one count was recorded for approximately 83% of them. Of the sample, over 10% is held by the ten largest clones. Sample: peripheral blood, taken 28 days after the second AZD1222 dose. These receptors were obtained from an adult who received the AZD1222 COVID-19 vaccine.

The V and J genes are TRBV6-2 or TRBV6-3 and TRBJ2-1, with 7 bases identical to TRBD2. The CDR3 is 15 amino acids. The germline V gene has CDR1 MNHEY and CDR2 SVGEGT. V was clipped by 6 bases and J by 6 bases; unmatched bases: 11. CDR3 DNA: TGTGCCAGCAGCTCGACGCGGGGGTTATTCAATGAGCAGTTCTTC. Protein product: CASSSTRGLFNEQFF.

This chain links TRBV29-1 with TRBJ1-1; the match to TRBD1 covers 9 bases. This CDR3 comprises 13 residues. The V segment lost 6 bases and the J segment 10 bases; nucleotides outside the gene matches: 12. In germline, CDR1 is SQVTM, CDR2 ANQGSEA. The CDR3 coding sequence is TGCAGCGTCTTAGAACAGGGGGCCTTTCCAGCTTTCTTT. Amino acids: CSVLEQGAFPAFF.

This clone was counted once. CDR3 in amino acids: CASSLGLAGGPGSEAFF. The CDR3, as DNA: TGTGCCAGCAGTTTAGGCCTGGCAGGGGGGCCTGGGTCTGAAGCTTTCTTT. The chain employs TRBV28 and TRBJ1-1, with 7 bases matching TRBD1. CDR1 and CDR2 from the germline V gene are MDHEN and SYDVKM. V gave up 2 bases and J gave up 6 bases; unmatched junction bases: 15. The CDR3 runs to 17 residues.